This T cell receptor beta chain was sequenced during a study of OX40 agonist ivuxolimab in advanced cancers. Study in general: Participants could have had prior anti-PD-1, anti-PD-L1 or anti-CTLA-4 therapy, and approximately 37% had some. There were three patients with partial responses, one having hepatocellular carcinoma and two cutaneous melanoma. Whole-study findings and limits: Among expanded peripheral T cells, antigen specificity went undetermined. Certain nonresponding patients likewise had low normalized T-cell clonal expansion.

Assay used: immunoSEQ multiplex PCR; TCRdb lists only in-frame clones, some missing. Of tens of thousands of clones in the sample, 90% to 95% were seen once. Comment on this clone: Antigen specificity is unknown.

The CDR3 spans 17 residues. Trimming cost V 0 bases and J 0 bases, with 12 bases left between them. Germline V gene data show CDR1 as SGHDN and CDR2 as FVKESK. Sequences were derived from CD4+ or CD8+ T cells sorted from blood, sampled in a trial of the OX40 agonist ivuxolimab. The rearrangement joins TRBV14 to TRBJ1-3; D is unresolved. The clonotype comes from an adult with an advanced solid tumor such as melanoma, head and neck, liver or kidney cancer. The chain's CDR3 is CASSQEAMMYSGNTIYF. The CDR3 nucleotides are TGTGCCAGCAGCCAAGAGGCCATGATGTACTCTGGAAACACCATATATTTT.